These 14 T cell receptor beta chains originate from one sample sequenced in a study of blood T cell repertoires in COVID-19. The repertoire was sequenced with immunoSEQ multiplex PCR; TCRdb's copy has only in-frame clones and lacks some. This table has roughly 380,000 clones, 75% to 90% appearing once. Sequencing used peripheral blood. These receptors all come from a woman aged 40 to 50 with COVID-19, enrolled during active disease.

The V and J genes are TRBV4-3 and TRBJ2-3; possibly TRBD2 for D (5 bases). The CDR3 length is 18 residues. V dropped 0 bases and J dropped 4 bases, with 20 bases sitting between them. Germline loops: CDR1 LGHNA, CDR2 YSLEER. The DNA of the CDR3 is TGCGCCAGCAGCCAAGACAGTCTAGCAGTGAGGAGGCCAGATACGCAGTATTTT. It encodes CASSQDSLAVRRPDTQYF.

This sequence joins TRBV27 and TRBJ1-1; no reliable D call. Germline V gene lookup returns CDR1 MNHEY and CDR2 SMNVEV (reference sequence). The CDR3 extends over 14 amino acids. Between the trimmed V and J ends, which lost 3 bases and 1 base, there was a span of 9 bases. The CDR3 here is CASSFKRANTEAFF. As DNA, the CDR3 is TGTGCCAGCAGTTTCAAACGAGCGAACACTGAAGCTTTCTTT.

Turning to this clone: Different DNA sequences within this sample yield the same CDR3. This chain connects TRBV18 to TRBJ2-7; D perhaps matches TRBD1 (5 bases). The V end lost 3 bases, the J end lost 3 bases, and 6 bases lay between the germline ends. The CDR3 runs to 12 residues. In germline, CDR1 is KGHSH, CDR2 LQKENI. The DNA for the CDR3 is TGTGCCAGCTCACCCGACAGCTACGAGCAGTACTTC. Translated: CASSPDSYEQYF.

V is TRBV28 and J is TRBJ2-7, with 8 bases lining up with TRBD1. Germline trimming cut 5 bases from V and 2 bases from J; bases unmatched to any gene: 8. CDR3 length: 15 residues. CDR1 is MDHEN and CDR2 is SYDVKM in the germline V gene. DNA of the CDR3: TGTGCCAGCAGTCAGCGGACAGGGCACCCCTACGAGCAGTACTTC. Protein: CASSQRTGHPYEQYF.

The rearrangement joins TRBV9 to TRBJ1-2; 10 bases are shared with TRBD1. CDR1 is SGDLS and CDR2 is YYNGEE in the germline V gene. Trimming cost V 4 bases and J 6 bases; bases outside gene matches: 15. The CDR3 is made up of 17 amino acids. The CDR3: CASSQRPGTGEQDGYTF. The DNA of the CDR3 is TGTGCCAGCAGCCAGCGACCCGGGACAGGGGAGCAAGATGGCTACACCTTC.

V gene TRBV11-1 combines with J gene TRBJ2-7; 8 bases are shared with TRBD2. CDR1 is SGHAT and CDR2 is FQDESV in the germline V gene (reference sequence). This CDR3 is built from 16 residues. The V and J ends lost 0 bases and 3 bases, in that order; junction bases with no gene match: 7. The CDR3 bases are TGTGCCAGCAGCTTAGCGCGGGCTAGCGGGCTCTACGAGCAGTACTTC. Translating it yields CASSLARASGLYEQYF.

In regard to this clone: The identical CDR3 is also encoded by other nucleotide sequences in the sample. The chain links TRBV5-1 to TRBJ2-1, with 10 positions matching TRBD1. Germline V gene sequence: CDR1 SGHRS, CDR2 YFSETQ. V lost 4 bases, J lost 2 bases, and 3 bases stayed unmatched. The CDR3 is 15 residues long. Here the CDR3 DNA reads TGCGCCAGCAGCCTCGGACAGGGGGCCTACAATGAGCAGTTCTTC. This encodes CASSLGQGAYNEQFF.

For this clone: Other DNA sequences within the sample encode an identical CDR3. The rearrangement joins TRBV5-1 to TRBJ2-7; TRBD1 agrees at 10 bases. J lost 3 bases, V lost 0 bases, and 0 bases had no gene match. The CDR3 covers 14 residues. The germline gives CDR1 SGHRS, CDR2 YFSETQ. The CDR3 sequence is CASSLGTGGYEQYF. In nucleotides, the CDR3 is TGCGCCAGCAGCTTGGGGACAGGGGGCTACGAGCAGTACTTC.

The rearrangement links TRBV3-1 (or the pseudogene TRBV3-2) to TRBJ1-2; D gene unclear. The CDR3 totals 17 residues. The V gene lost 1 base and the J gene lost 8 bases, with 23 bases spanning the gap. Germline V lookup: CDR1 LGHDT, CDR2 YNNKEL (reference sequence). CDR3 amino acids: CASSQGHPVGSLRGYTF. For the CDR3, the DNA is TGTGCCAGCAGCCAAGGCCACCCCGTTGGGAGTTTGAGAGGCTACACCTTC.

This clone was observed a handful of times. This sequence joins TRBV9 and TRBJ2-7; 7 bases map to TRBD1. The germline V gene encodes CDR1 SGDLS and CDR2 YYNGEE. V was pared by 0 bases and J by 4 bases, with 7 bases of the junction left unmatched. There are 15 residues in the CDR3. The chain's CDR3 is CASSVEPRGMYEQYF. As DNA, the CDR3 is TGTGCCAGCAGCGTAGAACCCAGGGGGATGTACGAGCAGTACTTC.

In its sample, this clone was seen once. This sequence joins TRBV5-8 and TRBJ1-5; D is perhaps TRBD1 (5 bases). V lost 0 bases and J lost 0, with 7 bases in between. In germline, CDR1 is SGHTS, CDR2 YDEGEE. The CDR3 totals 15 residues. CDR3 nucleotide sequence: TGTGCCAGCAGCTTGGCAGGGTATAGCAATCAGCCCCAGCATTTT. Translating gives CASSLAGYSNQPQHF.

This clone is a singleton in its sample. The chain uses TRBV5-1 and TRBJ1-1, with a possible D match to TRBD1 (5 bases). Trimming removed 3 bases from V and 4 bases from J, with 13 bases in between. The CDR3 consists of 14 residues. Germline CDR1 reads SGHRS; CDR2 reads YFSETQ. The CDR3, as DNA: TGCGCCAGCAGCTCGCAGGGAAGGATCACTGAAGCTTTCTTT. As protein: CASSSQGRITEAFF.

The V call is TRBV11-1, the J call TRBJ2-3, with D possibly being TRBD2 (5 bases). Between the trimmed V and J ends, which lost 5 bases and 0 bases, there was a span of 15 bases. This CDR3 contains 16 residues. Germline lookup yields CDR1 SGHAT and CDR2 FQDESV (reference sequence). The CDR3 here is CASSTTLATSTDTQYF. Written as DNA, the CDR3 is TGTGCCAGCAGCACAACCTTAGCGACTAGCACAGATACGCAGTATTTT.

The chain recombines TRBV5-8 with TRBJ2-1, with 8 bases lining up with TRBD1. The CDR3 spans 15 residues. Trimming removed 4 bases from V and 7 bases from J; junction bases left unmatched: 10. In germline, CDR1 is SGHTS, CDR2 YDEGEE. The CDR3 protein is CASSTGTGSTNEQFF. The DNA of the CDR3 is TGTGCCAGCAGCACAGGGACAGGTAGTACTAATGAGCAGTTCTTC.